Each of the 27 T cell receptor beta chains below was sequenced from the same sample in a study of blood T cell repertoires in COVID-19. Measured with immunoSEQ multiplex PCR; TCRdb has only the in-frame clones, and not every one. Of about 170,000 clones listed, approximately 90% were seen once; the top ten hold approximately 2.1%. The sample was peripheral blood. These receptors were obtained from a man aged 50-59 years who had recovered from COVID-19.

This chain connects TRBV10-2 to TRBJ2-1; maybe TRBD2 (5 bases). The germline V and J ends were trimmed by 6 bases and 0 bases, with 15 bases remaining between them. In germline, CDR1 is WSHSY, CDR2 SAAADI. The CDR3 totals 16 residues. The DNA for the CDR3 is TGCGCCAGCAGGGACTTAGTGGGAAGCTCCTACAATGAGCAGTTCTTC. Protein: CASRDLVGSSYNEQFF.

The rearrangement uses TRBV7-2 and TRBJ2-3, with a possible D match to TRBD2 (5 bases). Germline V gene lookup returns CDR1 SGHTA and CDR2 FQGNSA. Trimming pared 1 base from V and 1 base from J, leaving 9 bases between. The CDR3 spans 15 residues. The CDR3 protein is CASSLDSGGTDTQYF. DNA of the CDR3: TGTGCCAGCAGCTTAGATTCCGGGGGCACAGATACGCAGTATTTT.

In nucleotides, the CDR3 is TGTGCCAGCAGTGAATCCCTCATGGGGCAGGGGATCAGCGGCGAGCAGTACTTC. Its translation is CASSESLMGQGISGEQYF. This chain links TRBV6-1 with TRBJ2-7; TRBD1 might be the D (6 bases). The V gene's germline CDR1 is MNHNS and CDR2 SASEGT. CDR3 length: 18 residues. V was shortened by 2 bases and J by 6 bases, with 26 bases between the two germline ends.

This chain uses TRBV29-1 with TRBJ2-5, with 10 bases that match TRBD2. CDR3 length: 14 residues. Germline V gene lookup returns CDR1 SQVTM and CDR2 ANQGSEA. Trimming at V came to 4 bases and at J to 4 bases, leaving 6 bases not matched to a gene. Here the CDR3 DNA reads TGCAGCGTTGGGGGACTAGCGATGGGAGAGACCCAGTACTTC. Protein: CSVGGLAMGETQYF.

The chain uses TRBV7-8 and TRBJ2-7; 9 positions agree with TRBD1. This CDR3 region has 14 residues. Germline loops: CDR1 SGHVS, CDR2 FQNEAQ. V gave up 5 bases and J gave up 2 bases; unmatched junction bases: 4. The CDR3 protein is CASSKTGGAYEQYF. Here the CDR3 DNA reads TGTGCCAGCAGCAAGACAGGGGGAGCCTACGAGCAGTACTTC.

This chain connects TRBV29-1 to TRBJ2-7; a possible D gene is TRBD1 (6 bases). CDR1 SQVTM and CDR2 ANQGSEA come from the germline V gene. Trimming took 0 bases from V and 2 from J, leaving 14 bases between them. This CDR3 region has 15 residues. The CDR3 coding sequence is TGCAGCGTTGAAGATCGCCGGACAGCAACCTACGAGCAGTACTTC. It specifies CSVEDRRTATYEQYF.

The CDR3: CASSPNLAGTNNEQFF. Written as DNA, the CDR3 is TGTGCCAGCAGCCCCAATCTAGCGGGGACTAACAATGAGCAGTTCTTC. The chain combines TRBV7-7 with TRBJ2-1; the match to TRBD2 covers 9 bases. Germline assignment: CDR1 SSHAT and CDR2 FNYEAQ (reference sequence). This CDR3 region has 16 residues. V was pared by 5 bases and J by 5 bases, with 10 bases of the junction left unmatched.

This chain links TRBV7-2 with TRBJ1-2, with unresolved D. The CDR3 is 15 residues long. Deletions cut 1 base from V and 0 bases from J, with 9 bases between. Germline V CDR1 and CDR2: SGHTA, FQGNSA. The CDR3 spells CASSLGENSNYGYTF. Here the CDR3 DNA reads TGTGCCAGCAGCTTAGGAGAAAATTCTAACTATGGCTACACCTTC.

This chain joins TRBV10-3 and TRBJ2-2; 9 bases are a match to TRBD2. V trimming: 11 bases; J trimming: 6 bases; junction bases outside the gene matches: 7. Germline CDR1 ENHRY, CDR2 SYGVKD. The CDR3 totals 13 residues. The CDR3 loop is CAHSGGSPGELFF. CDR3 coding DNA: TGTGCCCATAGCGGGGGAAGCCCCGGGGAGCTGTTTTTT.

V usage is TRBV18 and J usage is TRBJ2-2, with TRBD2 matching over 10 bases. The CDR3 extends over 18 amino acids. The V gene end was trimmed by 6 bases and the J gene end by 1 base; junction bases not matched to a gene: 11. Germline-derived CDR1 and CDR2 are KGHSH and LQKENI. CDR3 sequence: CASSSGLAPKGNTGELFF. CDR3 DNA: TGTGCCAGCTCCTCGGGACTAGCGCCAAAGGGGAACACCGGGGAGCTGTTTTTT.

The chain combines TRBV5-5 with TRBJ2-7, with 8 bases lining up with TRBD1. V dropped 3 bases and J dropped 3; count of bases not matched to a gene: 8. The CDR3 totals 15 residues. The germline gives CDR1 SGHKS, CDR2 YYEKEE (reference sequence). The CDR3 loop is CASSYLRDRSYEQYF. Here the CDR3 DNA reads TGTGCCAGCAGCTACCTCCGGGACAGGAGCTACGAGCAGTACTTC.

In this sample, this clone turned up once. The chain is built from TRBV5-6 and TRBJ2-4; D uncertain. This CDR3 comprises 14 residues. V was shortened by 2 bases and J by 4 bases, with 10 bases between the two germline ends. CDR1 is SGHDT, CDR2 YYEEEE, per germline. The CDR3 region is CASSLEQSKNIQYF. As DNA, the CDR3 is TGTGCCAGCAGCTTAGAACAGTCTAAAAACATTCAGTACTTC.

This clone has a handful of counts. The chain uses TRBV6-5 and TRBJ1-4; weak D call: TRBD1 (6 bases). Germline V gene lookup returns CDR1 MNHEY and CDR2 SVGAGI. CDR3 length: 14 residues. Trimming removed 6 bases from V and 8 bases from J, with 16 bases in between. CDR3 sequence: CASRLGGLGEKLFF. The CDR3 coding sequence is TGTGCCAGCAGATTGGGGGGGCTGGGGGAAAAACTGTTTTTT.

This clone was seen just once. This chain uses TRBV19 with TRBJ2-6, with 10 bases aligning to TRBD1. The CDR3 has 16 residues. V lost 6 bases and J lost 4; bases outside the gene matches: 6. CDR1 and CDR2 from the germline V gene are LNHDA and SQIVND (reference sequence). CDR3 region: CASRTGTGVGANVLTF. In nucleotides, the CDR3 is TGTGCCAGTAGAACCGGGACAGGGGTCGGGGCCAACGTCCTGACTTTC.

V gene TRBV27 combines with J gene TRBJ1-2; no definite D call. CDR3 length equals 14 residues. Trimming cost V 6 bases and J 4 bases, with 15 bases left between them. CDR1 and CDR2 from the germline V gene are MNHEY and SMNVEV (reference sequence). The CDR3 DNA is TGTGCCAGCAGCAAACGGGAGTCCTTCTATGGCTACACCTTC. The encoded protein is CASSKRESFYGYTF.

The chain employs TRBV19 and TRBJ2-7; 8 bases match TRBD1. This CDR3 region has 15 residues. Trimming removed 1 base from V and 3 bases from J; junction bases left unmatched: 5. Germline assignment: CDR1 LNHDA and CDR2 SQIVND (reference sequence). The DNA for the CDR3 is TGTGCCAGTAGTATAGCCAGGGGGCCTGGCTACGAGCAGTACTTC. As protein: CASSIARGPGYEQYF.

The CDR3 region is CATSSPRAGWTDTQYF. DNA of the CDR3: TGTGCCACCAGCAGCCCCCGGGCAGGGTGGACAGATACGCAGTATTTT. The chain links TRBV15 to TRBJ2-3; a possible D gene is TRBD1 (5 bases). The CDR3 has 16 amino acids. The germline V gene encodes CDR1 LNHNV and CDR2 YYDKDF (reference sequence). Deletions cut 3 bases from V and 3 bases from J, with 16 bases between.

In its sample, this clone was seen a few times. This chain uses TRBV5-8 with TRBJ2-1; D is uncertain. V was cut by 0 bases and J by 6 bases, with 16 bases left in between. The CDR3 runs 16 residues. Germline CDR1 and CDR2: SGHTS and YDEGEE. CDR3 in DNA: TGTGCCAGCAGCTTGGCCGCCAGGCCCACCGGCAATGAGCAGTTCTTC. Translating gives CASSLAARPTGNEQFF.

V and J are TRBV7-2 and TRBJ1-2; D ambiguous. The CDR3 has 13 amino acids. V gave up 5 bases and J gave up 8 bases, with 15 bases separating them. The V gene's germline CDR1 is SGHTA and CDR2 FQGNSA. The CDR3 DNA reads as TGTGCCAGCAGCCCCGGGATTTCTATGGGCTACACCTTC. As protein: CASSPGISMGYTF. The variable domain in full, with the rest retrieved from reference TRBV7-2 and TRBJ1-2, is GAGVSQSPSNKVTEKGKDVELRCDPISGHTALYWYRQSLGQGLEFLIYFQGNSAPDKSGLPSDRFSAERTGGSVSTLTIQRTQQEDSAVYLCASSPGISMGYTFGSGTRLTVV.

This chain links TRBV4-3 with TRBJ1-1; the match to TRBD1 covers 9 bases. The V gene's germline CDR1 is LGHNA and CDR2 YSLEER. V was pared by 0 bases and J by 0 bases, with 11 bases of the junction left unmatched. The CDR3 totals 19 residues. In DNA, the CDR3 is TGCGCCAGCAGCCAAGATGTCCGGGACAGGGAAAGTTTGAACACTGAAGCTTTCTTT. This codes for CASSQDVRDRESLNTEAFF.

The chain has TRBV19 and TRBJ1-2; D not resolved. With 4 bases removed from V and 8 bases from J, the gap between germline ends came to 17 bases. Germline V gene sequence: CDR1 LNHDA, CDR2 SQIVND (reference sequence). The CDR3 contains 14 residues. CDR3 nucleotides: TGTGCCAGTAGTACCCTAAACTCAAGAGAAGGCTACACCTTC. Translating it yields CASSTLNSREGYTF.

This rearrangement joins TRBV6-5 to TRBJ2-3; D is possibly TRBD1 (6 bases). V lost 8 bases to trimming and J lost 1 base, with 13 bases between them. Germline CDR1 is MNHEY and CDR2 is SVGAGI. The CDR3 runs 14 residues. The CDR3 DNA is TGTGCCAGCCGAACAGGGTTCGGCACAGATACGCAGTATTTT. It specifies CASRTGFGTDTQYF.

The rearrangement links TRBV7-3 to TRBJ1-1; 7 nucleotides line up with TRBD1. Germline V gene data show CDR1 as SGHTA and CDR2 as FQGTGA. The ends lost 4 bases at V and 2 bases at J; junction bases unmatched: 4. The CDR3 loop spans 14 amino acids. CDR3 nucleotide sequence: TGTGCCAGCAGCTCCCAGGGGGTTAACACTGAAGCTTTCTTT. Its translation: CASSSQGVNTEAFF.

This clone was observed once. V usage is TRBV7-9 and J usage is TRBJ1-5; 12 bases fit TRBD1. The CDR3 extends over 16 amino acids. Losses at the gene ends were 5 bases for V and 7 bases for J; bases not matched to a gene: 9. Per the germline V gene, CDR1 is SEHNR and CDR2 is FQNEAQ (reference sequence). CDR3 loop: CASSMGQGARKQPQHF. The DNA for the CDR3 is TGTGCCAGCAGCATGGGACAGGGGGCGCGAAAACAGCCCCAGCATTTT.

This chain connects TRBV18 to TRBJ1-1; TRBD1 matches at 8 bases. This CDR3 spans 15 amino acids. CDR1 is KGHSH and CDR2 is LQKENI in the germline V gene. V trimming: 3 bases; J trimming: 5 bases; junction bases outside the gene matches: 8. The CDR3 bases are TGTGCCAGCTCACCCCTTGGACAGGGCGTAACTGAAGCTTTCTTT. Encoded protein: CASSPLGQGVTEAFF.

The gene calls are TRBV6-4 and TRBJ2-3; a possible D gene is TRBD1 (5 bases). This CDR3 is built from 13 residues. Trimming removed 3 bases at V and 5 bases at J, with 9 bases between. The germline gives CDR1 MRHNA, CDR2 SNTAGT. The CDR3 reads CASSDQTGDTQYF. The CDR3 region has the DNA TGTGCCAGCAGTGATCAAACAGGAGATACGCAGTATTTT.

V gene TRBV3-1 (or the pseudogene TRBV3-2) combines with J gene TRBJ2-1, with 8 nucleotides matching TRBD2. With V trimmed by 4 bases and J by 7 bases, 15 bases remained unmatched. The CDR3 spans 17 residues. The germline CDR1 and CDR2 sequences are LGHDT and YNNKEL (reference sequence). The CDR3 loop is CASSLGSAGGGRNEQFF. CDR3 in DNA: TGTGCCAGCAGCCTCGGTTCCGCGGGCGGCGGGAGGAATGAGCAGTTCTTC.